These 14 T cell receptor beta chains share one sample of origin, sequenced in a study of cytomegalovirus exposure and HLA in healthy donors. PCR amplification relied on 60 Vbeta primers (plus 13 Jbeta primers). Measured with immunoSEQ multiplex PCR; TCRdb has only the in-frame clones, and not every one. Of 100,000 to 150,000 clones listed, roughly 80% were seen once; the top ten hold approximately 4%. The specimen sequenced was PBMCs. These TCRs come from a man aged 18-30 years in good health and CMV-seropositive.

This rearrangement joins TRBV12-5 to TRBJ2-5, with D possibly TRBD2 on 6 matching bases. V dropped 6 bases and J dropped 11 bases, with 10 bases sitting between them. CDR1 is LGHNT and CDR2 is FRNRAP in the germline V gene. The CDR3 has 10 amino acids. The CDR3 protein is CASGLREQYF. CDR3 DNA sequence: TGTGCTAGTGGACTTCGGGAGCAGTACTTC.

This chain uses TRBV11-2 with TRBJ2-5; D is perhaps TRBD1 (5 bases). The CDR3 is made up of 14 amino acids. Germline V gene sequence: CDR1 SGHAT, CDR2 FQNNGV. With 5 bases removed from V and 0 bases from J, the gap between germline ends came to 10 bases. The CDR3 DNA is TGTGCCAGCAGCCCCCAGGGAAACCAAGAGACCCAGTACTTC. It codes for CASSPQGNQETQYF.

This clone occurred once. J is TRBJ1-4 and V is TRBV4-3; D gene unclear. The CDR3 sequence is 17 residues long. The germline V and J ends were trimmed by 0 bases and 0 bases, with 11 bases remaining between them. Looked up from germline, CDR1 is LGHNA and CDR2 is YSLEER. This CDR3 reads CASSQDARGATNEKLFF. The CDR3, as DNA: TGCGCCAGCAGCCAAGACGCTCGGGGAGCAACTAATGAAAAACTGTTTTTT.

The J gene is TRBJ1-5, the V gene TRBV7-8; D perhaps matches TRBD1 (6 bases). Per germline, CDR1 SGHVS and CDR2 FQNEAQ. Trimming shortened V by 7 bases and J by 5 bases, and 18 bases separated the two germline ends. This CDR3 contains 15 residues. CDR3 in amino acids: CASTPHLQGYQPQHF. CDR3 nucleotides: TGTGCCAGCACCCCGCACCTACAGGGCTATCAGCCCCAGCATTTT.

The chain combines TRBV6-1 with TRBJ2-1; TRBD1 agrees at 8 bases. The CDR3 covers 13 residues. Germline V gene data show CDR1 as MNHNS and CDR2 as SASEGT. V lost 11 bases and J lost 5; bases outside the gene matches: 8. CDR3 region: CALRGPDHNEQFF. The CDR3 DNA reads TGTGCCCTCAGGGGGCCGGACCACAATGAGCAGTTCTTC.

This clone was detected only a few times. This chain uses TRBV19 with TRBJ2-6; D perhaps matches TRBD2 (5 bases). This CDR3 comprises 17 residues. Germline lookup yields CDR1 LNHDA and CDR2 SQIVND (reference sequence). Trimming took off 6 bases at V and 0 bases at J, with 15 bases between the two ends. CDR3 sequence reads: CASRRVSRPSGANVLTF. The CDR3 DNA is TGTGCCAGTAGGAGGGTCTCTAGGCCCTCTGGGGCCAACGTCCTGACTTTC.

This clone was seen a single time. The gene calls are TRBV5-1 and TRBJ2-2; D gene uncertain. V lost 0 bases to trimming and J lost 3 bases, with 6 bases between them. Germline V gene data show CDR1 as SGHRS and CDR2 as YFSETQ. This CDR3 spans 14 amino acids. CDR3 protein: CASSLAGDTGELFF. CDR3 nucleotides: TGCGCCAGCAGCTTGGCCGGAGACACCGGGGAGCTGTTTTTT.

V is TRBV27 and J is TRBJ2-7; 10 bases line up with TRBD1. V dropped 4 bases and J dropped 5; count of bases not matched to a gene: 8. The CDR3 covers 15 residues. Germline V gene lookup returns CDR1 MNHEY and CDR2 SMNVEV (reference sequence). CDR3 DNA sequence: TGTGCCAGCAGTTCTCCGACAGGGGGCCTGAACGAGCAGTACTTC. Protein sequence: CASSSPTGGLNEQYF.

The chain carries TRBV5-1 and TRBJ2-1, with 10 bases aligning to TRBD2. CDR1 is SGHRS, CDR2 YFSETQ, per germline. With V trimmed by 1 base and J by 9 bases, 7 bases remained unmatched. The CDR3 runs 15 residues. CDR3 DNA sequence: TGCGCCAGCAGCTTGACTAGCGGGATTCACACTGAGCAGTTCTTC. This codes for CASSLTSGIHTEQFF. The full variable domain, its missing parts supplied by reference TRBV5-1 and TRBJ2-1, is KAGVTQTPRYLIKTRGQQVTLSCSPISGHRSVSWYQQTPGQGLQFLFEYFSETQRNKGNFPGRFSGRQFSNSRSEMNVSTLELGDSALYLCASSLTSGIHTEQFFGPGTRLTVL.

The CDR3 DNA reads TGTGCCAGCAGCTTAGATCTAACAGGGACATCAGATACGCAGTATTTT. Translated, it gives CASSLDLTGTSDTQYF. The chain links TRBV7-8 to TRBJ2-3, with a possible D match to TRBD1 (6 bases). Germline V gene lookup returns CDR1 SGHVS and CDR2 FQNEAQ. V lost 1 base and J 4 bases, leaving 15 bases between the germline ends. This CDR3 is built from 16 residues.

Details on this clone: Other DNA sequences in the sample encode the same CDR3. CDR3 coding DNA: TGTGCCAGCGGACCATGGCGCGGGGGCTCGGAGACCCAGTACTTC. It translates to CASGPWRGGSETQYF. The rearrangement uses TRBV6-5 and TRBJ2-5, with D possibly matching TRBD2 (7 bases). Looked up from germline, CDR1 is MNHEY and CDR2 is SVGAGI. CDR3 size: 15 residues. V was clipped by 8 bases and J by 5 bases, with 21 bases between them.

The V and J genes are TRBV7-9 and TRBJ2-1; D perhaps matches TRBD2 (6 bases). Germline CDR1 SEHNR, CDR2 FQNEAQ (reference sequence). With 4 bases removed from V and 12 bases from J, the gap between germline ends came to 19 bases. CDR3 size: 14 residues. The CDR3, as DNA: TGTGCCAGCAGCTCCGGGACTGGTACGTGGGGGCAGTTCTTC. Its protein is CASSSGTGTWGQFF.

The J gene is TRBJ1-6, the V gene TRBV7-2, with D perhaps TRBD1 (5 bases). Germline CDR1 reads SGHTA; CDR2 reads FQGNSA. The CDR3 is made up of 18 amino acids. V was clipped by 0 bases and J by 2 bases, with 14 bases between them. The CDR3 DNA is TGTGCCAGCAGCTTAGCATCAGGGTCCTATACCTATAATTCACCCCTCCACTTT. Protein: CASSLASGSYTYNSPLHF.

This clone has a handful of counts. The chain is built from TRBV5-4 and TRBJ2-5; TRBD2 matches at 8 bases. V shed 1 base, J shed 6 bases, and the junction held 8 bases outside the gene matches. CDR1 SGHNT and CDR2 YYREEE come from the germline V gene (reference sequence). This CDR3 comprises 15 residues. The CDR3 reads CASSLLNSGIKTQYF. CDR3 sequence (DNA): TGTGCCAGCAGCTTGTTAAATAGCGGGATAAAGACCCAGTACTTC.